This TCR beta chain is drawn from a study of cytomegalovirus exposure and HLA in healthy donors. The study, taken as a whole, reports: There were about 160 TCR beta chains listed as cytomegalovirus-associated.

Comments on this clone: Its specificity is unknown.

The PCR employed 60 Vbeta primers together with 13 Jbeta primers. Only in-frame clones appear in the TCRdb table, and some are missing; sequencing was by immunoSEQ multiplex PCR. Of 150,000 to 200,000 clones detected, 70% to 90% appear once; the ten largest clones hold 1.5% to 2%. CDR3 length equals 13 residues. V gave up 5 bases and J gave up 7 bases; unmatched junction bases: 10. In germline, CDR1 is GTSNPN, CDR2 SVGIG (reference sequence). Regarding donors, all were healthy bone marrow donors. The rearrangement joins TRBV30 to TRBJ2-5, with 7 bases aligning to TRBD2. Sequencing input: PBMCs. The receptor comes from a woman aged 18-29 years in good health and CMV-seronegative. The CDR3 reads CAWDPAGARTQYF. CDR3 DNA sequence: TGTGCCTGGGATCCCGCGGGAGCTCGGACCCAGTACTTC. Supplemented by reference TRBV30 and TRBJ2-5, the full variable domain reads SQTIHQWPATLVQPVGSPLSLECTVEGTSNPNLYWYRQAAGRGLQLLFYSVGIGQISSEVPQNLSASRPQDRQFILSSKKLLLSDSGFYLCAWDPAGARTQYFGPGTRLLVL.